These T cell receptor beta chains were read from a single sample in a study of blood T cell repertoires in COVID-19. Here immunoSEQ multiplex PCR was the method, and the copy in TCRdb shows in-frame clones only, minus some. Of about 300,000 clones listed, around 87% are singletons. Input material: peripheral blood. Receptors originate from a man between 65 and 85 years old with acute or convalescent COVID-19. The CDR3 runs from the conserved cysteine through the conserved F or W. The D gene is left open where the match is weak. Where a row states a size, it is once, few, many or the class of an expanded clone; other rows omit it.

TRBJ1-3 | TRBV21-1 | - | - | CASSKAEDRSTPSGNTIYF | TGTGCCAGCAGCAAAGCAGAGGACAGGAGTACTCCATCTGGAAACACCATATATTTT
TRBJ2-6 | TRBV19 | TRBD2 | - | CATTGTSGPSGANVLTF | TGTGCCACAACCGGGACTAGCGGACCATCTGGGGCCAACGTCCTGACTTTC
TRBJ2-6 | TRBV2 | - | - | CATRASPRGGANVLTF | TGTGCCACTCGGGCCTCACCAAGGGGTGGGGCCAACGTCCTGACTTTC
TRBJ2-1 | TRBV5-5 | - | - | CASSKSTVGDEQFF | TGTGCCAGCAGTAAATCGACAGTAGGGGATGAGCAGTTCTTC
TRBJ2-2 | TRBV10-3 | TRBD1 | once | CAISYRGTGELFF | TGTGCCATCAGTTACAGGGGCACCGGGGAGCTGTTTTTT
TRBJ2-1 | TRBV5-1 | - | - | CASSWGGFPNEQFF | TGCGCCAGCAGCTGGGGGGGCTTCCCCAATGAGCAGTTCTTC
TRBJ1-5 | TRBV28 | TRBD1 | few | CASRTGQGNQPQHF | TGTGCCAGCAGGACGGGACAGGGCAATCAGCCCCAGCATTTT
TRBJ2-6 | TRBV30 | - | - | CAWSVFERSGANVLTF | TGTGCCTGGAGTGTTTTTGAGCGCTCTGGGGCCAACGTCCTGACTTTC
TRBJ1-4 | TRBV6-6 | - | - | CASSYSGGSNEKLFF | TGTGCCAGCAGTTACTCGGGGGGAAGTAATGAAAAACTGTTTTTT
TRBJ1-6 | TRBV30 | - | - | CAWSGFGVSPLHF | TGTGCCTGGAGTGGATTCGGGGTTTCACCCCTCCACTTT
TRBJ2-2 | TRBV20-1 | TRBD2 | - | CSASRLARATGELFF | TGCAGTGCTAGTAGACTAGCCAGAGCCACCGGGGAGCTGTTTTTT
TRBJ2-7 | TRBV10-3 | TRBD1 | - | CAINTDRGGTYEQYF | TGTGCCATCAATACGGACAGGGGAGGTACCTACGAGCAGTACTTC
TRBJ1-3 | TRBV3-1/TRBV3-2 | - | - | CASSQSYTNRNTIYF | TGTGCCAGCAGCCAAAGTTACACCAACAGGAACACCATATATTTT
TRBJ1-5 | TRBV7-2 | - | - | CASSLATASNQPQHF | TGTGCCAGCAGCTTAGCGACAGCAAGCAATCAGCCCCAGCATTTT
TRBJ1-6 | TRBV7-9 | - | - | CASSSDRISNSPLHF | TGTGCCAGCAGCTCCGACAGGATCTCAAATTCACCCCTCCACTTT
TRBJ2-1 | TRBV27 | TRBD2 | - | CASSPVAGGPYNEQFF | TGTGCCAGCAGTCCAGTAGCGGGAGGGCCGTACAATGAGCAGTTCTTC
TRBJ2-2 | TRBV3-1/TRBV3-2 | - | once | CASSQGVGVNTGELFF | TGTGCCAGCAGCCAAGGAGTAGGGGTGAACACCGGGGAGCTGTTTTTT
TRBJ2-3 | TRBV6-2/TRBV6-3 | - | - | CASSYGARPQGRLDTQYF | TGTGCCAGCAGTTACGGTGCTCGGCCGCAGGGGCGCTTGGATACGCAGTATTTT
TRBJ2-5 | TRBV2 | TRBD1 | - | CASRGQGKQTQYF | TGTGCCAGCAGGGGACAGGGAAAACAGACCCAGTACTTC
TRBJ2-7 | TRBV7-8 | - | - | CASSLGRLGRLYEQYF | TGTGCCAGCAGCTTAGGGCGGCTAGGAAGATTGTACGAGCAGTACTTC
TRBJ1-2 | TRBV5-5 | - | once | CASSLGIPGGYGYTF | TGTGCCAGCAGCTTGGGTATTCCCGGCGGGTATGGCTACACCTTC
TRBJ2-5 | TRBV7-2 | - | - | CASSYRRGQETQYF | TGTGCCAGCAGCTACCGGAGGGGCCAAGAGACCCAGTACTTC
TRBJ1-1 | TRBV5-6 | TRBD1 | - | CASSLDRGTEAFF | TGTGCCAGCAGCTTGGACAGGGGGACTGAAGCTTTCTTT
TRBJ2-7 | TRBV12-3/TRBV12-4 | TRBD1 | - | CASSPRQGYEQYF | TGTGCCAGCAGTCCAAGACAGGGCTACGAGCAGTACTTC
TRBJ1-5 | TRBV29-1 | - | - | CSVETAPNQPQHF | TGCAGCGTTGAGACAGCCCCCAATCAGCCCCAGCATTTT
TRBJ1-5 | TRBV10-3 | - | - | CAIRSQGLGNQPQHF | TGTGCCATCAGGTCCCAGGGTCTTGGCAATCAGCCCCAGCATTTT
TRBJ2-3 | TRBV5-1 | TRBD2 | - | CASSGLLAGTDTQYF | TGCGCCAGCAGCGGCTTACTAGCGGGCACAGATACGCAGTATTTT
TRBJ2-5 | TRBV2 | - | - | CASSAQGVRETQYF | TGTGCCAGCAGTGCACAGGGCGTGAGGGAGACCCAGTACTTC
TRBJ2-7 | TRBV7-9 | - | - | CASSLGETYEQYF | TGTGCCAGCAGCTTAGGGGAGACCTACGAGCAGTACTTC
TRBJ2-1 | TRBV7-9 | TRBD2 | - | CASSLLAGVPNEQFF | TGTGCCAGCAGCTTACTAGCGGGAGTTCCCAATGAGCAGTTCTTC
TRBJ1-2 | TRBV12-3/TRBV12-4 | - | - | CASSLREGYGYTF | TGTGCCAGCAGCCTGCGGGAAGGCTATGGCTACACCTTC
TRBJ1-5 | TRBV5-1 | - | - | CASSPDSNQPQHF | TGCGCCAGCAGCCCCGACAGTAATCAGCCCCAGCATTTT
TRBJ2-7 | TRBV21-1 | - | few | CASRRGPAGALSYEQYF | TGTGCCAGCAGACGGGGACCAGCGGGGGCCCTGTCATACGAGCAGTACTTC
TRBJ2-1 | TRBV27 | TRBD2 | - | CASSLSSGRAYNEQFF | TGTGCCAGCAGTTTATCTAGCGGGAGGGCCTACAATGAGCAGTTCTTC
TRBJ1-2 | TRBV6-5 | TRBD1 | - | CASSYGQGGGYTF | TGTGCCAGCAGTTACGGACAGGGAGGCGGCTACACCTTC
TRBJ2-7 | TRBV21-1 | - | few | CASSKGRTSSLEQYF | TGTGCCAGCAGCAAAGGAAGGACTAGCAGCCTCGAGCAGTACTTC
TRBJ2-1 | TRBV30 | - | - | CAWSTNRVSAYNEQFF | TGTGCCTGGAGTACCAACCGGGTATCGGCCTACAATGAGCAGTTCTTC
TRBJ2-2 | TRBV30 | - | many | CAWSGGLTNTGELFF | TGTGCCTGGAGTGGGGGACTTACGAACACCGGGGAGCTGTTTTTT
TRBJ1-4 | TRBV2 | - | - | CASMLDSLYNEKLFF | TGTGCCAGCATGCTGGACAGTCTTTATAATGAAAAACTGTTTTTT
TRBJ2-1 | TRBV24-1 | TRBD2 | - | CATSDFGREESNEQFF | TGTGCCACCAGTGATTTCGGGCGGGAGGAGAGCAATGAGCAGTTCTTC
TRBJ2-5 | TRBV5-6 | - | - | CASSPRRQFIRETQYF | TGTGCCAGCAGCCCCAGGCGCCAATTCATTCGGGAGACCCAGTACTTC
TRBJ1-5 | TRBV11-2 | TRBD1 | - | CASSWGQNQPQHF | TGTGCCAGCAGCTGGGGACAGAATCAGCCCCAGCATTTT
TRBJ2-3 | TRBV10-3 | TRBD2 | - | CAISEGGGTDTQYF | TGTGCCATCAGTGAGGGGGGGGGAACGGATACGCAGTATTTT
TRBJ1-1 | TRBV7-3 | - | - | CASSSDRGTEAFF | TGTGCCAGCAGCTCGGACAGAGGGACTGAAGCTTTCTTT
TRBJ1-1 | TRBV6-6 | - | - | CASSVPREGYTEAFF | TGTGCCAGCAGTGTACCCAGGGAGGGATACACTGAAGCTTTCTTT
TRBJ2-7 | TRBV6-2/TRBV6-3 | - | - | CASSLGLSTSEQYF | TGTGCCAGCAGCCTGGGACTTAGCACATCCGAGCAGTACTTC
TRBJ1-5 | TRBV18 | - | - | CASSPSRTSEQPQHF | TGTGCCAGCTCACCGTCCAGGACAAGCGAACAGCCCCAGCATTTT
TRBJ2-2 | TRBV19 | TRBD2 | - | CASRLAGRDTGELFF | TGTGCCAGTAGATTAGCGGGACGCGACACCGGGGAGCTGTTTTTT
TRBJ2-1 | TRBV12-3/TRBV12-4 | - | - | CASSLSGLNEQFF | TGTGCCAGCAGTTTGTCGGGGTTGAATGAGCAGTTCTTC
TRBJ1-2 | TRBV14 | TRBD1 | - | CASSPRTGDGYTF | TGTGCCAGCAGCCCCAGGACAGGGGACGGCTACACCTTC
TRBJ2-1 | TRBV4-1 | - | - | CASSQDLFSGRYNEQFF | TGCGCCAGCAGCCAAGATCTATTCAGCGGGCGGTACAATGAGCAGTTCTTC
TRBJ1-2 | TRBV7-2 | - | once | CASSLAGRDNGYTF | TGTGCCAGCAGCTTAGCTGGCAGGGACAATGGCTACACCTTC
TRBJ2-1 | TRBV7-2 | TRBD1 | once | CASSLVSRTGFNEQFF | TGTGCCAGCAGCTTAGTTAGTCGGACAGGGTTTAATGAGCAGTTCTTC
TRBJ2-2 | TRBV4-3 | TRBD2 | few | CASSQDPAGGAGELFF | TGCGCCAGCAGCCAAGATCCCGCGGGGGGAGCCGGGGAGCTGTTTTTT
TRBJ2-2 | TRBV27 | - | - | CASSIDSVTGELFF | TGTGCCAGCAGTATAGACAGTGTCACCGGGGAGCTGTTTTTT